This T cell receptor (beta chain) was found in a study of T cells in women clearing cervical HPV infection. About the research overall: Donors had HPV16-related CIN3 or worse; 2 had invasive cancer. For cases, blood was sampled a median 149 days after lesion detection, interquartile range about 90 to 230 days.

Overall study results and limits: Each sample's T-cell count was unknown, possibly confounding richness. TRBV6-7 abundance was lower in cases than controls (0.11% versus 0.16%).

The ends lost 3 bases at V and 7 bases at J; junction bases unmatched: 14. This CDR3 spans 16 amino acids. Germline V gives CDR1 KGHSH, CDR2 LQKENI. Produced via immunoSEQ multiplex PCR; TCRdb's table is partial and in-frame only. The listing contains about 32,000 clones. On this clone itself: Its antigen is undetermined. Read sequence stops 3 residues before the CDR3 end, and the germline J gene provides the missing end.

The V and J genes are TRBV18 and TRBJ1-1; 7 bases agree with TRBD1. This receptor was identified in a woman aged 18-70 years with a cervical HPV16 infection that either progressed to CIN3+ or cleared (not recorded which). Sequenced material: blood buffy coat. The CDR3 sequence is CASSPLPQGGSDEAFF. The sequenced part of the CDR3 DNA is TGTGCCAGCTCACCCTTACCCCAGGGGGGAAGTGATGAA.